Below are 31 T cell receptor beta chains sequenced from a single sample in a study of cytomegalovirus exposure and HLA in healthy donors. Primers for the PCR totalled 60 Vbeta and 13 Jbeta. The data were produced by immunoSEQ multiplex PCR, yet TCRdb's version contains in-frame clones alone and is incomplete. The data show 150,000 or so clones, less than 80% seen once. Source material: PBMCs. These receptors all stem from a man younger than 45 in good health and CMV-seronegative.

This clone was observed a single time. The chain carries TRBV28 and TRBJ1-5; D unclear. Between the trimmed V and J ends, which lost 8 bases and 3 bases, there was a span of 8 bases. Germline CDR1 reads MDHEN; CDR2 reads SYDVKM. The CDR3 spans 12 residues. The CDR3 region is CASYVYNQPQHF. Here the CDR3 DNA reads TGTGCCAGCTACGTCTACAATCAGCCCCAGCATTTT.

This clone was recorded a few times. The V gene is TRBV5-1, the J gene TRBJ2-1; 8 positions agree with TRBD1. Germline V lookup: CDR1 SGHRS, CDR2 YFSETQ. The CDR3 runs to 13 residues. V trimming: 8 bases; J trimming: 8 bases; junction bases outside the gene matches: 9. DNA for the CDR3: TGCGCCAGTAACCAGGGGGCGGACGATGAGCAGTTCTTC. This sequence encodes CASNQGADDEQFF.

The gene calls are TRBV11-2 and TRBJ2-1; tentatively, D is TRBD2 (5 bases). Per the germline V gene, CDR1 is SGHAT and CDR2 is FQNNGV. The CDR3 is 10 residues long. The V end lost 8 bases, the J end lost 9 bases, and 8 bases lay between the germline ends. The CDR3 sequence is CASDAGEQFF. DNA of the CDR3: TGTGCCAGCGACGCGGGTGAGCAGTTCTTC.

V and J are TRBV30 and TRBJ2-7, with TRBD1 identical over 9 bases. Germline V gives CDR1 GTSNPN, CDR2 SVGIG (reference sequence). V dropped 5 bases and J dropped 3; count of bases not matched to a gene: 2. The CDR3 consists of 12 residues. CDR3 bases: TGTGCCTGGGACAGGGGGGACTACGAGCAGTACTTC. Translation gives CAWDRGDYEQYF. Supplemented by reference TRBV30 and TRBJ2-7, the full variable domain reads SQTIHQWPATLVQPVGSPLSLECTVEGTSNPNLYWYRQAAGRGLQLLFYSVGIGQISSEVPQNLSASRPQDRQFILSSKKLLLSDSGFYLCAWDRGDYEQYFGPGTRLTVT.

The rearrangement uses TRBV18 and TRBJ2-7, with 11 bases that match TRBD1. The germline CDR1 and CDR2 sequences are KGHSH and LQKENI. This CDR3 comprises 20 residues. Trimming cost V 5 bases and J 0 bases; bases outside gene matches: 18. The CDR3 loop reads CASSAIRPDRGLSSSYEQYF. The CDR3 DNA reads as TGTGCCAGCTCAGCGATTAGGCCGGACAGGGGGCTCAGTAGCTCCTACGAGCAGTACTTC.

V is TRBV7-3 and J is TRBJ2-1; 14 positions agree with TRBD2. V dropped 1 base and J dropped 13; count of bases not matched to a gene: 6. Germline CDR1 SGHTA, CDR2 FQGTGA. This CDR3 has 15 amino acids. CDR3 DNA: TGTGCCAGCAGCTTAAAAGGGACTAGCGGGGGAACACAGTTCTTC. Protein product: CASSLKGTSGGTQFF.

This sequence joins TRBV18 and TRBJ2-5, with TRBD2 as a possible D gene (7 bases). CDR3 length equals 15 residues. Germline CDR1 reads KGHSH; CDR2 reads LQKENI. Trimming left V 0 bases short and J 4 bases short, with 12 bases between. CDR3: CASSPPGGPGETQYF. CDR3 bases: TGTGCCAGCTCACCACCGGGGGGGCCCGGAGAGACCCAGTACTTC. Full variable domain (outside the CDR3, taken from reference TRBV18 and TRBJ2-5): NAGVMQNPRHLVRRRGQEARLRCSPMKGHSHVYWYRQLPEEGLKFMVYLQKENIIDESGMPKERFSAEFPKEGPSILRIQQVVRGDSAAYFCASSPPGGPGETQYFGPGTRLLVL.

V and J are TRBV6-1 and TRBJ2-7, with D perhaps TRBD2 (6 bases). The germline gives CDR1 MNHNS, CDR2 SASEGT. V lost 7 bases, J lost 1 base, and 14 bases lay in between. This CDR3 contains 14 residues. The CDR3 reads CASKRDGSSYEQYF. For the CDR3, the DNA is TGTGCCAGCAAACGAGACGGGAGTTCCTACGAGCAGTACTTC.

This clone has a handful of counts. The CDR3, as DNA: TGCGCCAGCAGCCCCCGGGACAAAGATTACCAATTAGCCAAAAACATTCAGTACTTC. It encodes CASSPRDKDYQLAKNIQYF. The chain employs TRBV4-1 and TRBJ2-4; TRBD1 might be the D (6 bases). V was pared by 4 bases and J by 0 bases, with 22 bases between. The germline V gene has CDR1 MGHRA and CDR2 YSYEKL. There are 19 residues in the CDR3.

This clone was recorded a few times. V and J are TRBV19 and TRBJ2-3; 12 bases fit TRBD2. Germline lookup yields CDR1 LNHDA and CDR2 SQIVND (reference sequence). The CDR3 covers 17 residues. The J segment lost 2 bases and the V segment lost 5 bases, leaving 8 bases of the junction unmatched. CDR3: CASSQNLAGGFTDTQYF. DNA for the CDR3: TGTGCCAGTAGTCAAAACCTAGCGGGGGGGTTCACAGATACGCAGTATTTT.

This clone was counted once. One end of the junction does not line up with germline, which may come from a read error. The chain uses TRBV2 and TRBJ2-1; 9 positions match TRBD1. The CDR3 is made up of 15 amino acids. Germline V lookup: CDR1 SNHLY, CDR2 FYNNEI. The CDR3 spells CASREDRGSYNEQFF. The CDR3 nucleotides read TGTGCCAGCAGGGAAGACAGGGGGTCCTACAATGAGCAGTTCTTC.

The sample holds one count of this clone. V usage is TRBV5-6 and J usage is TRBJ2-7, with D possibly being TRBD2 (7 bases). This CDR3 comprises 13 residues. V lost 3 bases to trimming and J lost 2 bases, with 9 bases between them. From germline, CDR1 is SGHDT and CDR2 YYEEEE. CDR3 sequence: CASSSRGPYEQYF. CDR3 bases: TGTGCCAGCAGCTCGCGGGGGCCCTACGAGCAGTACTTC.

About this clone itself: The identical CDR3 is also encoded by other nucleotide sequences in the sample. J is TRBJ1-2 and V is TRBV5-1; 8 bases line up with TRBD1. CDR3 length equals 13 residues. The germline CDR1 and CDR2 sequences are SGHRS and YFSETQ. V was pared by 4 bases and J by 5 bases, with 4 bases of the junction left unmatched. The CDR3 sequence is CASSRDRSYGYTF. The CDR3 nucleotides are TGCGCCAGCAGCCGGGACAGGTCATATGGCTACACCTTC.

CDR3 DNA sequence: TGTGCCAGCAGCTCCCCCCCGGATCAGCCCCAGCATTTT. Amino acid sequence: CASSSPPDQPQHF. The genes are TRBV7-2 and TRBJ1-5; D not certain. V was trimmed by 4 bases and J by 5 bases, leaving 9 bases between them. Germline V gene data show CDR1 as SGHTA and CDR2 as FQGNSA. The CDR3 loop spans 13 amino acids.

The V gene is TRBV19, the J gene TRBJ2-7, with 8 positions matching TRBD2. The V and J ends lost 4 bases and 4 bases, in that order; junction bases with no gene match: 6. Looked up from germline, CDR1 is LNHDA and CDR2 is SQIVND (reference sequence). CDR3 length: 14 amino acids. Here the CDR3 reads CASSRAGGPYEQYF. The CDR3 bases are TGTGCCAGTAGTAGGGCGGGGGGCCCATACGAGCAGTACTTC.

This clone was recorded a few times. DNA for the CDR3: TGCGCCAGCAGCGCCTACAGGGGGAACCAAGAGACCCAGTACTTC. It translates to CASSAYRGNQETQYF. The chain links TRBV5-1 to TRBJ2-5, with 8 nucleotides matching TRBD1. Germline V gene lookup returns CDR1 SGHRS and CDR2 YFSETQ. CDR3 length equals 15 residues. Trimming at V came to 4 bases and at J to 0 bases, leaving 5 bases not matched to a gene. The entire variable domain, with the rest obtained from reference TRBV5-1 and TRBJ2-5, is as follows: KAGVTQTPRYLIKTRGQQVTLSCSPISGHRSVSWYQQTPGQGLQFLFEYFSETQRNKGNFPGRFSGRQFSNSRSEMNVSTLELGDSALYLCASSAYRGNQETQYFGPGTRLLVL.

This clone was detected only once. The genes are TRBV5-1 and TRBJ1-6; 10 bases are a match to TRBD1. In germline, CDR1 is SGHRS, CDR2 YFSETQ. This CDR3 has 15 residues. The V gene end was trimmed by 5 bases and the J gene end by 7 bases; junction bases not matched to a gene: 6. The CDR3 DNA reads as TGCGCCAGCAGTACAGGACAGGGGGTGAATTCACCCCTCCACTTT. This sequence encodes CASSTGQGVNSPLHF.

V is TRBV15 and J is TRBJ2-6; 7 bases map to TRBD1. CDR3 length: 15 residues. CDR1 is LNHNV, CDR2 YYDKDF, per germline (reference sequence). Losses at the gene ends were 4 bases for V and 1 base for J; bases not matched to a gene: 1. DNA for the CDR3: TGTGCCACCAGCACCAGGGGGTCTGGGGCCAACGTCCTGACTTTC. Protein sequence: CATSTRGSGANVLTF.

The V and J genes are TRBV4-2 and TRBJ2-5, with 8 bases aligning to TRBD1. The V and J ends lost 4 bases and 5 bases, in that order; junction bases with no gene match: 9. Germline CDR1 LGHNA, CDR2 YNFKEQ. This CDR3 contains 15 residues. CDR3 coding DNA: TGTGCCAGCAGCCCTAATCAGGGGGCTGGGGAGACCCAGTACTTC. It yields the protein CASSPNQGAGETQYF.

The chain joins TRBV13 to TRBJ2-7; TRBD2 is a possible D gene (5 bases). Germline values: CDR1 PRHDT, CDR2 FYEKMQ (reference sequence). CDR3 length: 14 residues. V dropped 5 bases and J dropped 2 bases, with 13 bases sitting between them. The CDR3 DNA follows: TGTGCCAGCAGCCCAGCGGCAGGAACCTACGAGCAGTACTTC. This translates into CASSPAAGTYEQYF. Looking up the rest from reference TRBV13 and TRBJ2-7 gives the full variable domain: AAGVIQSPRHLIKEKRETATLKCYPIPRHDTVYWYQQGPGQDPQFLISFYEKMQSDKGSIPDRFSAQQFSDYHSELNMSSLELGDSALYFCASSPAAGTYEQYFGPGTRLTVT.

This sequence joins TRBV7-9 and TRBJ1-1, with 10 nucleotides matching TRBD1. Germline lookup yields CDR1 SEHNR and CDR2 FQNEAQ (reference sequence). V lost 0 bases and J lost 3; bases outside the gene matches: 4. The CDR3 runs 16 residues. The CDR3 DNA follows: TGTGCCAGCAGCTTAGCGCGACAGGGGGCGGACACTGAAGCTTTCTTT. This gives the protein CASSLARQGADTEAFF.

This clone came up once. The chain joins TRBV29-1 to TRBJ2-3; D not resolved. The length of the CDR3 is 10 residues. Between the trimmed V and J ends, which lost 4 bases and 5 bases, there was a span of 4 bases. Germline V gene data show CDR1 as SQVTM and CDR2 as ANQGSEA. CDR3 protein: CSVARDTQYF. CDR3 bases: TGCAGCGTTGCTAGAGATACGCAGTATTTT.

In its sample, this clone was seen a few times. The CDR3 DNA sequence: TGTGCCAGCAGTGTCATTAGCGGGGGCTATTCAGATACGCAGTATTTT. This gives the protein CASSVISGGYSDTQYF. This chain uses TRBV6-1 with TRBJ2-3; 9 bases line up with TRBD2. Germline V lookup: CDR1 MNHNS, CDR2 SASEGT. With V trimmed by 4 bases and J by 4 bases, 9 bases remained unmatched. The CDR3 is 16 amino acids.

This clone occurred once. This chain connects TRBV6-6 to TRBJ1-2, with a possible D match to TRBD1 (6 bases). From germline, CDR1 is MNHNY and CDR2 SVGAGI (reference sequence). This CDR3 region has 13 residues. Deletions cut 8 bases from V and 5 bases from J, with 15 bases between. CDR3 in DNA: TGTGCCAGCCGGTCGCCAGGGGAATATGGCTACACCTTC. It codes for CASRSPGEYGYTF.

This clone was recorded a few times. The V gene is TRBV4-3, the J gene TRBJ2-3; possibly TRBD1 for D (6 bases). The ends were cut back, 4 bases at V and 2 bases at J, with 13 bases in the middle. The length of the CDR3 is 15 residues. The germline V gene encodes CDR1 LGHNA and CDR2 YSLEER. This CDR3 reads CASSLGQLFTDTQYF. CDR3 nucleotide sequence: TGCGCCAGCAGCCTAGGACAGCTATTCACAGATACGCAGTATTTT.

The rearrangement joins TRBV5-1 to TRBJ1-3, with a weak D call TRBD1 (5 bases). CDR1 and CDR2 (germline): SGHRS, YFSETQ. Trimming removed 4 bases from V and 3 bases from J, with 14 bases in between. The CDR3 length is 15 residues. The CDR3 loop is CASSPQGSDGNTIYF. The CDR3 bases are TGCGCCAGCAGCCCCCAGGGTTCGGATGGAAACACCATATATTTT.

This clone showed up just once. The CDR3 spells CASSLWGRGREAFF. CDR3 nucleotide sequence: TGTGCCAGCAGCTTGTGGGGCAGGGGGCGTGAAGCTTTCTTT. This chain uses TRBV5-6 with TRBJ1-1; TRBD1 agrees at 8 bases. CDR1 and CDR2 from the germline V gene are SGHDT and YYEEEE. The CDR3 has 14 residues. Trimming cost V 1 base and J 7 bases; bases outside gene matches: 6.

The V call is TRBV5-1, the J call TRBJ2-1, with a possible D match to TRBD2 (6 bases). Germline V CDR1 and CDR2: SGHRS, YFSETQ. CDR3 length equals 14 residues. V lost 4 bases and J 5 bases, leaving 13 bases between the germline ends. CDR3 sequence reads: CASSGPGLNNEQFF. For the CDR3, the DNA is TGCGCCAGCAGCGGACCGGGACTGAACAATGAGCAGTTCTTC.

This clone was seen a single time. The chain combines TRBV27 with TRBJ2-7, with TRBD2 identical over 9 bases. CDR3 length: 14 residues. The J segment lost 7 bases and the V segment lost 2 bases, leaving 6 bases of the junction unmatched. Germline V gives CDR1 MNHEY, CDR2 SMNVEV (reference sequence). DNA of the CDR3: TGTGCCAGCAGTTTAGGCGGGGGGGCGGGTGAGCAGTACTTC. Protein product: CASSLGGGAGEQYF.

The gene calls are TRBV20-1 and TRBJ2-3; D call uncertain. The V gene lost 6 bases and the J gene lost 8 bases, with 12 bases spanning the gap. The CDR3 has 11 residues. Germline-derived CDR1 and CDR2 are DFQATT and SNEGSKA (reference sequence). This chain's CDR3 is CSAEPSGTQYF. The CDR3 coding sequence is TGCAGTGCCGAACCTAGTGGTACGCAGTATTTT.

CDR3 residues: CASSLNADTGELFF. The CDR3 bases are TGTGCCAGCAGCTTAAATGCGGACACCGGGGAGCTGTTTTTT. The V and J genes are TRBV7-9 and TRBJ2-2; no clear D. This CDR3 comprises 14 residues. Germline V gene data show CDR1 as SEHNR and CDR2 as FQNEAQ (reference sequence). The V end was cut by 2 bases, the J end by 3 bases, with 7 bases between.